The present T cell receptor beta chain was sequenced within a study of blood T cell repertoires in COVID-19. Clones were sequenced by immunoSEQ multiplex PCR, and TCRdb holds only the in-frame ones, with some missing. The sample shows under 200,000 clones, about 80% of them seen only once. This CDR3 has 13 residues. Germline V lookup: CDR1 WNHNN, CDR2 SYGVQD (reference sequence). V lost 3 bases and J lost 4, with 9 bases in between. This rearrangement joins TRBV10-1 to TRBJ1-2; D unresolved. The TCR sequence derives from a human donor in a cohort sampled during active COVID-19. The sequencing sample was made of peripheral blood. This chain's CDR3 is CASSESPSYGYTF. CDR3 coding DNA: TGCGCCAGCAGTGAATCCCCTTCCTATGGCTACACCTTC.